The next 7 T cell receptor beta chains were all read from a single sample in a study of T cells in localized non-small cell lung cancer. Measured with immunoSEQ multiplex PCR; TCRdb has only the in-frame clones, and not every one. The repertoire holds just under 80,000 clones, with more than 70% as singletons. This specimen consisted of peripheral blood, obtained before any cancer treatment. Every receptor here comes from an older female donor with stage I lung adenocarcinoma.

The genes are TRBV6-6 and TRBJ2-2; D is undetermined. This CDR3 has 15 residues. V gave up 5 bases and J gave up 0 bases, with 10 bases separating them. Per germline, CDR1 MNHNY and CDR2 SVGAGI (reference sequence). Written as DNA, the CDR3 is TGTGCCAGCAGTGGCCGGGCTCCGAACACCGGGGAGCTGTTTTTT. Translation gives CASSGRAPNTGELFF.

The sample holds many counts of this clone. The chain recombines TRBV15 with TRBJ1-1, with D possibly being TRBD1 (5 bases). The V gene's germline CDR1 is LNHNV and CDR2 YYDKDF (reference sequence). Trimming stripped 1 base from V and 2 bases from J, with 8 bases between. The CDR3 is made up of 14 amino acids. The CDR3 DNA reads TGTGCCACCAGCAGAGGGGGGAGAAACACTGAAGCTTTCTTT. It is translated as CATSRGGRNTEAFF.

The rearrangement uses TRBV6-6 and TRBJ1-2, with D unresolved. Germline V gene sequence: CDR1 MNHNY, CDR2 SVGAGI (reference sequence). V lost 5 bases to trimming and J lost 2 bases, with 18 bases between them. This CDR3 is 16 amino acids long. The CDR3 DNA is TGTGCCAGCAGTAGGTACCCGCCTGACGGAAACTATGGCTACACCTTC. As protein: CASSRYPPDGNYGYTF.

The table lists this clone with a count of one. The rearrangement joins TRBV30 to TRBJ2-3, with a weak D call TRBD2 (7 bases). The CDR3 length is 15 residues. Germline loops: CDR1 GTSNPN, CDR2 SVGIG (reference sequence). V was cut by 0 bases and J by 0 bases, with 10 bases left in between. CDR3 nucleotides: TGTGCCTGGAGTGTGAGGGGGGGTAGCACAGATACGCAGTATTTT. Its protein product is CAWSVRGGSTDTQYF.

This clone is deemed medium-sized. This chain uses TRBV4-2 with TRBJ1-4; 9 positions agree with TRBD1. Trimming took 0 bases from V and 8 from J; bases not matched to a gene: 7. The CDR3 is 16 amino acids. The germline gives CDR1 LGHNA, CDR2 YNFKEQ. The CDR3 reads CASSQDPWTGDEKLFF. Here the CDR3 DNA reads TGTGCCAGCAGCCAAGACCCCTGGACAGGGGACGAAAAACTGTTTTTT.

This clone was seen a single time. This chain links TRBV7-2 with TRBJ2-5; D remains unclear. The germline CDR1 and CDR2 sequences are SGHTA and FQGNSA. V was cut by 1 base and J by 4 bases, with 13 bases left in between. This CDR3 contains 15 residues. The CDR3 spells CASSLGGLGSETQYF. CDR3 in DNA: TGTGCCAGCAGCTTAGGGGGTCTAGGGTCAGAGACCCAGTACTTC.

The CDR3 sequence is CASSPRLGNTIYF. Here the CDR3 DNA reads TGTGCCAGCAGTCCCCGGTTAGGAAACACCATATATTTT. The chain couples TRBV6-5 to TRBJ1-3; D is undetermined. Trimming took 5 bases from V and 4 from J, leaving 9 bases between them. The CDR3 spans 13 residues. CDR1 is MNHEY and CDR2 is SVGAGI in the germline V gene.